This T cell receptor (beta chain) was sequenced for a study of blood T cell repertoires in COVID-19. Study background: Sites across the United States, Italy and Spain contributed samples from acute and convalescent COVID-19. Nucleic acid was either cDNA or gDNA, and it came from T cells, B-cell-depleted T cells, or PBMCs.

Source study methods: Amplification of reference gene primers was used by the study to estimate nucleated cell counts. Here immunoSEQ multiplex PCR was the method, and the copy in TCRdb shows in-frame clones only, minus some. V and J calls plus clone size are reproduced from that table; the DNA served to infer D and trimming. The table includes approximately 110,000 clones, 81% detected once. The V gene lost 2 bases and the J gene lost 3 bases, with 11 bases spanning the gap. Germline-derived CDR1 and CDR2 are MNHEY and SMNVEV (reference sequence). The CDR3 has 15 residues. Sequenced material: peripheral blood. The receptor's source is a woman in her 70s with acute or convalescent COVID-19. This rearrangement joins TRBV27 to TRBJ2-1; D is perhaps TRBD1 (6 bases). The CDR3 spells CASSLDRTVYNEQFF. CDR3 bases: TGTGCCAGCAGTTTAGACAGGACCGTCTACAATGAGCAGTTCTTC.